Listed here is a single T cell receptor (beta chain). The target antigen is unknown. This sample was taken from a study of T cells in narcolepsy. At the level of the study: Healthy controls were enrolled alongside patients with narcolepsy type 1 or type 2.

The V segment lost 4 bases and the J segment 5 bases; nucleotides outside the gene matches: 4. CDR1 and CDR2 (germline): SGHRS, YFSETQ. The CDR3 totals 13 residues. TCRdb's copy holds only in-frame clones and misses some; the assay was immunoSEQ multiplex PCR. The sample lists around 31,000 clones; approximately 78% were seen once. Study-wide points: Autoreactive clonotypes reportedly recurred in blood of same and different patients, not controls. Autoreactive HCRT-specific and TRIB2-specific clonotypes were marked in same-patient CSF-versus-blood CD4+ comparisons.

V is TRBV5-1 and J is TRBJ1-1; 8 bases map to TRBD1. The clonotype originates from a human donor with narcolepsy. Source material: CD45RA- memory CD4+ T cells from PBMCs. CDR3 nucleotide sequence: TGCGCCAGCAGCCAGACAGGGGTTACTGAAGCTTTCTTT. Amino acids: CASSQTGVTEAFF.